Presented here are 29 T cell receptor beta chains from one specimen sequenced in a study of control samples from healthy donors and cancer patients. TCRdb's copy holds only in-frame clones and misses some; the assay was immunoSEQ multiplex PCR. This repertoire shows tens of thousands of clones, 70% to 85% found once; its top ten account for more than 30%. Sequencing input: PBMCs. All receptors come from a man in his 70s with lung cancer.

This clone has only one observation. V gene TRBV25-1 combines with J gene TRBJ1-1; D gene uncertain. Germline values: CDR1 MGHDK, CDR2 SYGVNS. V dropped 3 bases and J dropped 0 bases, with 5 bases sitting between them. This CDR3 spans 13 amino acids. DNA for the CDR3: TGTGCCAGCAGTGACCAGTTGAACACTGAAGCTTTCTTT. Its protein is CASSDQLNTEAFF.

The rearrangement uses TRBV24-1 and TRBJ1-2, with a weak D call TRBD1 (5 bases). Germline V CDR1 and CDR2: KGHDR, SFDVKD. The CDR3 contains 12 residues. Trimming took 7 bases from V and 6 from J, leaving 11 bases between them. Here the CDR3 reads CATSIRGDGYTF. CDR3 in DNA: TGTGCCACCAGCATACGGGGGGATGGCTACACCTTC.

The chain joins TRBV19 to TRBJ2-3; 10 positions agree with TRBD1. This CDR3 region has 15 residues. The V gene's germline CDR1 is LNHDA and CDR2 SQIVND (reference sequence). Trimming at V came to 5 bases and at J to 4 bases, leaving 6 bases not matched to a gene. CDR3 residues: CASSADRGGPDTQYF. The CDR3 coding sequence is TGTGCCAGTAGTGCGGACAGGGGGGGGCCAGATACGCAGTATTTT. The entire variable domain, with the rest obtained from reference TRBV19 and TRBJ2-3, is as follows: DGGITQSPKYLFRKEGQNVTLSCEQNLNHDAMYWYRQDPGQGLRLIYYSQIVNDFQKGDIAEGYSVSREKKESFPLTVTSAQKNPTAFYLCASSADRGGPDTQYFGPGTRLTVL.

The CDR3 DNA reads as TGTGCCAGCAGCCAATCACAGGAGGGCGGGTCTAATGAAAAACTGTTTTTT. It is translated as CASSQSQEGGSNEKLFF. This chain links TRBV4-2 with TRBJ1-4; D might be TRBD1 (5 bases). This CDR3 spans 17 amino acids. Germline loops: CDR1 LGHNA, CDR2 YNFKEQ. V was cut by 2 bases and J by 3 bases, with 16 bases left in between.

This clone was detected only a few times. The V gene is TRBV10-3, the J gene TRBJ2-1; 8 bases match TRBD2. The trim removed 0 bases at V and 4 bases at J, leaving 5 bases unmatched. Germline V gene sequence: CDR1 ENHRY, CDR2 SYGVKD. CDR3 size: 16 residues. Written as DNA, the CDR3 is TGTGCCATCAGTGAGTCAAAGACTAGCGAGTACAATGAGCAGTTCTTC. Translating it yields CAISESKTSEYNEQFF.

The genes are TRBV5-8 and TRBJ1-1, with D unresolved. The CDR3 runs to 15 residues. Trimming stripped 2 bases from V and 6 bases from J, with 17 bases between. The germline gives CDR1 SGHTS, CDR2 YDEGEE. CDR3 nucleotides: TGTGCCAGCAGCTTTGGGTCACCTACTGTTCCTGAAGCTTTCTTT. Translated: CASSFGSPTVPEAFF.

The chain is built from TRBV12-5 and TRBJ2-7; the D gene is possibly TRBD1 (7 bases). This CDR3 is built from 15 residues. V was clipped by 1 base and J by 7 bases, with 17 bases between them. Germline-derived CDR1 and CDR2 are LGHNT and FRNRAP. The CDR3 loop reads CASGLDGGPRGEQYF. For the CDR3, the DNA is TGTGCTAGTGGTTTGGACGGGGGACCCAGGGGGGAGCAGTACTTC.

This clone occurred a few times. The CDR3 region is CASSLVRAYASGNTIYF. CDR3 nucleotide sequence: TGTGCCAGCAGCTTGGTAAGGGCTTATGCCTCTGGAAACACCATATATTTT. The chain employs TRBV5-4 and TRBJ1-3; D is undetermined. The CDR3 has 17 amino acids. With 0 bases removed from V and 0 bases from J, the gap between germline ends came to 13 bases. Germline V CDR1 and CDR2: SGHNT, YYREEE (reference sequence).

The chain couples TRBV5-1 to TRBJ2-5; the D gene could be TRBD1 or TRBD2 (5 bases each). The CDR3 is 15 amino acids. Germline CDR1 is SGHRS and CDR2 is YFSETQ. V dropped 0 bases and J dropped 12 bases, with 21 bases sitting between them. The CDR3 coding sequence is TGCGCCAGCAGCTTGGACGGGACGACGACTCCATCCGAGTACTTC. Protein product: CASSLDGTTTPSEYF.

V is TRBV5-4 and J is TRBJ2-3; D is unclear. Germline assignment: CDR1 SGHNT and CDR2 YYREEE (reference sequence). CDR3 length: 14 residues. With 0 bases removed from V and 6 bases from J, the gap between germline ends came to 11 bases. CDR3 sequence: CASSLDSRVDTQYF. The CDR3 DNA sequence: TGTGCCAGCAGCTTGGATTCTAGGGTGGATACGCAGTATTTT.

The sample holds a few counts of this clone. The CDR3 DNA sequence: TGCGCCAGCAGCCCTACTGGGACAGGGTATCAGCCCCAGCATTTT. Translating gives CASSPTGTGYQPQHF. The chain recombines TRBV4-1 with TRBJ1-5; TRBD1 matches 9 bases. Germline CDR1 and CDR2: MGHRA and YSYEKL. J was trimmed by 5 bases and V by 4 bases; bases with no gene match: 6. The length of the CDR3 is 15 residues.

This rearrangement joins TRBV2 to TRBJ1-4; 8 bases are a match to TRBD1. The CDR3 sequence is 16 residues long. The J segment lost 4 bases and the V segment lost 7 bases, leaving 11 bases of the junction unmatched. The V gene's germline CDR1 is SNHLY and CDR2 FYNNEI. CDR3 protein: CASTTGQGPFNEKLFF. CDR3 nucleotide sequence: TGTGCCAGCACCACCGGACAGGGCCCCTTTAATGAAAAACTGTTTTTT.

The chain couples TRBV11-2 to TRBJ2-7; the D gene could be TRBD1 or TRBD2 (5 bases each). Per the germline V gene, CDR1 is SGHAT and CDR2 is FQNNGV. V gave up 5 bases and J gave up 0 bases, with 17 bases separating them. The CDR3 totals 16 residues. For the CDR3, the DNA is TGTGCCAGCAGCCAAACGAGGGGTTTGAGCTCCTACGAGCAGTACTTC. Translated: CASSQTRGLSSYEQYF.

This chain connects TRBV29-1 to TRBJ1-2; maybe TRBD1 (6 bases). The CDR3 consists of 13 residues. Germline lookup yields CDR1 SQVTM and CDR2 ANQGSEA. Trimming took 1 base from V and 2 from J, leaving 8 bases between them. The CDR3 spells CSVEGGQNYGYTF. The CDR3 DNA reads as TGCAGCGTTGAAGGGGGGCAGAACTATGGCTACACCTTC.

The CDR3 protein is CASSLGLPNIQYF. The CDR3 region has the DNA TGTGCCAGCAGTTTAGGGCTCCCCAACATTCAGTACTTC. V and J are TRBV12-3 or TRBV12-4 and TRBJ2-4; D remains unclear. The CDR3 runs to 13 residues. Deletions cut 1 base from V and 7 bases from J, with 8 bases between.

The chain combines TRBV20-1 with TRBJ2-3; maybe TRBD2 (5 bases). Germline loops: CDR1 DFQATT, CDR2 SNEGSKA (reference sequence). The ends were cut back, 2 bases at V and 6 bases at J, with 6 bases in the middle. The CDR3 is 11 residues long. CDR3 protein: CSARQRDTQYF. For the CDR3, the DNA is TGCAGTGCTAGACAGCGGGATACGCAGTATTTT.

V gene TRBV12-3 or TRBV12-4 combines with J gene TRBJ1-4; 11 nucleotides match TRBD1. This CDR3 has 13 residues. The V segment lost 5 bases and the J segment 11 bases; nucleotides outside the gene matches: 4. The CDR3 nucleotides read TGTGCCAGCAGTGGACAGGGGGCGGGGAAACTGTTTTTT. Amino acid sequence: CASSGQGAGKLFF.

The V and J genes are TRBV7-2 and TRBJ1-2, with D tentatively TRBD1 (5 bases). This CDR3 has 16 amino acids. Between the trimmed V and J ends, which lost 4 bases and 4 bases, there was a span of 19 bases. CDR1 and CDR2 (germline): SGHTA, FQGNSA. This chain's CDR3 is CASSSPGTRSVYGYTF. The CDR3 DNA reads as TGTGCCAGCAGCTCCCCTGGGACTCGATCCGTCTATGGCTACACCTTC.

The rearrangement links TRBV9 to TRBJ2-3; 8 nucleotides align to TRBD2. This CDR3 has 16 residues. Germline CDR1 and CDR2: SGDLS and YYNGEE. The V gene end was trimmed by 4 bases and the J gene end by 3 bases; junction bases not matched to a gene: 10. The DNA for the CDR3 is TGTGCCAGCAGCTCAGCGGGGGCGCTACGGACAGATACGCAGTATTTT. Translating gives CASSSAGALRTDTQYF. Full variable domain (remainder filled in from reference TRBV9 and TRBJ2-3): DSGVTQTPKHLITATGQRVTLRCSPRSGDLSVYWYQQSLDQGLQFLIQYYNGEERAKGNILERFSAQQFPDLHSELNLSSLELGDSALYFCASSSAGALRTDTQYFGPGTRLTVL.

This clone was seen a handful of times. The rearrangement links TRBV19 to TRBJ1-5; 8 nucleotides match TRBD1. The CDR3 length is 16 residues. Germline V gene lookup returns CDR1 LNHDA and CDR2 SQIVND (reference sequence). V lost 5 bases and J lost 4; bases outside the gene matches: 10. The CDR3 DNA follows: TGTGCCAGTAGTCACTTCGGGAGACAGGGGAATCAGCCCCAGCATTTT. It is translated as CASSHFGRQGNQPQHF.

This sequence joins TRBV11-1 and TRBJ1-5; D may be TRBD1 (6 bases). Germline CDR1 is SGHAT and CDR2 is FQDESV (reference sequence). The CDR3 spans 14 residues. With 3 bases removed from V and 3 bases from J, the gap between germline ends came to 9 bases. This CDR3 reads CASSFGGLNQPQHF. CDR3 nucleotides: TGTGCCAGCAGCTTTGGGGGCCTCAATCAGCCCCAGCATTTT. The full variable domain, rest sourced from reference TRBV11-1 and TRBJ1-5, is EAEVAQSPRYKITEKSQAVAFWCDPISGHATLYWYRQILGQGPELLVQFQDESVVDDSQLPKDRFSAERLKGVDSTLKIQPAELGDSAMYLCASSFGGLNQPQHFGDGTRLSIL.

The chain carries TRBV24-1 and TRBJ2-7; the match to TRBD1 covers 10 bases. The CDR3 length is 15 residues. V gave up 4 bases and J gave up 2 bases; unmatched junction bases: 4. Germline loops: CDR1 KGHDR, CDR2 SFDVKD. Here the CDR3 reads CATSDPGTGAYEQYF. As DNA, the CDR3 is TGTGCCACCAGTGACCCCGGGACAGGGGCCTACGAGCAGTACTTC.

The chain couples TRBV19 to TRBJ2-1; 14 bases fit TRBD2. The CDR3 is 17 amino acids. In germline, CDR1 is LNHDA, CDR2 SQIVND (reference sequence). J was trimmed by 3 bases and V by 5 bases; bases with no gene match: 6. This chain's CDR3 is CASSSRTSGGRYNEQFF. The CDR3 bases are TGTGCCAGTAGTTCAAGGACTAGCGGGGGGCGCTACAATGAGCAGTTCTTC.

This clone was seen only a few times. The chain links TRBV30 to TRBJ1-1, with D possibly matching TRBD1 (5 bases). Germline CDR1 reads GTSNPN; CDR2 reads SVGIG (reference sequence). The germline V and J ends were trimmed by 5 bases and 8 bases, with 12 bases remaining between them. The CDR3 length is 11 residues. In DNA form, the CDR3 reads TGTGCCTGGGGGCGGACACGCGAAGCTTTCTTT. Its translation is CAWGRTREAFF.

This clone has just one count. The chain carries TRBV5-6 and TRBJ1-5; 10 bases agree with TRBD1. In germline, CDR1 is SGHDT, CDR2 YYEEEE. The CDR3 spans 14 residues. With 1 base clipped from V and 6 bases from J, the junction kept 1 base outside the gene matches. The CDR3 DNA follows: TGTGCCAGCAGCTTGAGGACAGGGGGTCAGCCCCAGCATTTT. This translates into CASSLRTGGQPQHF.

J is TRBJ1-5 and V is TRBV6-6, with D unclear. The CDR3 extends over 16 amino acids. CDR1 is MNHNY and CDR2 is SVGAGI in the germline V gene (reference sequence). Trimming removed 1 base from V and 0 bases from J, with 10 bases in between. This CDR3 reads CASSYFTHYSNQPQHF. CDR3 nucleotide sequence: TGTGCCAGCAGTTACTTCACCCATTATAGCAATCAGCCCCAGCATTTT.

This clone showed up just once. V and J are TRBV9 and TRBJ1-6; a possible D gene is TRBD1 (6 bases). Germline V gene data show CDR1 as SGDLS and CDR2 as YYNGEE. The germline V and J ends were trimmed by 0 bases and 7 bases, with 11 bases remaining between them. The CDR3 spans 15 residues. CDR3 bases: TGTGCCAGCAGCGTAGGGGGACAAGGGAATTCACCCCTCCACTTT. This sequence encodes CASSVGGQGNSPLHF.

This chain joins TRBV19 and TRBJ2-6; tentatively, D is TRBD1 or TRBD2 (6 bases each). Germline assignment: CDR1 LNHDA and CDR2 SQIVND (reference sequence). The CDR3 has 16 residues. Trimming pared 5 bases from V and 0 bases from J, leaving 11 bases between. This chain's CDR3 is CASSGGTSSGANVLTF. The CDR3, as DNA: TGTGCCAGTAGTGGGGGGACATCCTCTGGGGCCAACGTCCTGACTTTC.

This clone was found once. The V gene is TRBV7-3, the J gene TRBJ2-3, with no clear D. CDR1 and CDR2 from the germline V gene are SGHTA and FQGTGA. Deletions cut 6 bases from V and 3 bases from J, with 7 bases between. The CDR3 spans 12 residues. The CDR3 protein is CASRSWTDTQYF. The CDR3 DNA is TGTGCCAGCAGGTCGTGGACAGATACGCAGTATTTT.